Listed here is a single T cell receptor beta chain. What it binds is unknown. The source of the sample is a study of cytomegalovirus exposure and HLA in healthy donors. Study-level findings and limits: The study put about 180 TCR beta chains on its list as cytomegalovirus-associated.

J lost 5 bases, V lost 6 bases, and 7 bases had no gene match. CDR1 is LNHDA and CDR2 is SQIVND in the germline V gene (reference sequence). This CDR3 has 14 residues. Assay used: immunoSEQ multiplex PCR; TCRdb lists only in-frame clones, some missing. The sample lists fewer than 120,000 clones, around 90% seen once, with around 1.8% in the top ten. The chain combines TRBV19 with TRBJ2-5; TRBD1 aligns across 9 bases. The sequenced sample consisted of PBMCs. The TCR sequence derives from a woman between 18 and 29 years old in good health and CMV-seronegative. The CDR3 DNA sequence: TGTGCCAGTAGGCCTCGGGGACAGGGCGAGACCCAGTACTTC. It specifies CASRPRGQGETQYF.